This passage covers 22 T cell receptor beta chains from one sample sequenced in a study of T cells in Graves' hyperthyroidism and ophthalmopathy. Using RNA transcripts as the source, TCR beta CDR3 regions were amplified. When the TCR CDR3 underwent first-round RT-PCR, the HTBI primer set was used. TCRdb re-derived calls from the multiplex PCR reads in MiXCR, one entry per CDR3 protein. The table lists around 350,000 distinct CDR3 sequences, about 20% of them singletons. The sample comprised blood. The receptors were sampled from a woman aged 18-35 years with Graves' hyperthyroidism.

This clonotype was seen at least ten times. The CDR3 DNA reads TGTGCCACCAGCAGAGACCCCATGAGTACGAGCGAGCAGTACTTC. It yields the protein CATSRDPMSTSEQYF. This chain uses TRBV15 with TRBJ2-7, with D unresolved. This CDR3 region has 15 residues. V lost 0 bases, J lost 6 bases, and 15 bases lay in between. Germline CDR1 and CDR2: LNHNV and YYDKDF (reference sequence).

The chain is built from TRBV10-3 and TRBJ1-5, with D possibly being TRBD1 (5 bases). This CDR3 region has 13 residues. The germline gives CDR1 ENHRY, CDR2 SYGVKD. V gave up 4 bases and J gave up 6 bases, with 10 bases separating them. The CDR3 DNA is TGTGCCATCAGTGGCTACAGGACTCAGCCCCAGCATTTT. This encodes CAISGYRTQPQHF.

This clonotype was seen many times. V usage is TRBV6-5 and J usage is TRBJ2-7; 15 nucleotides match TRBD2. Germline V gene lookup returns CDR1 MNHEY and CDR2 SVGAGI. With 2 bases clipped from V and 5 bases from J, the junction kept 4 bases outside the gene matches. This CDR3 region has 16 residues. The CDR3 region has the DNA TGTGCCAGCAGTTACAGGACTAGCGGGGGGGCAGACGAGCAGTACTTC. Encoded protein: CASSYRTSGGADEQYF.

This clonotype has just a few counts. The chain links TRBV18 to TRBJ1-6; D is uncertain. The CDR3 loop spans 14 amino acids. V dropped 2 bases and J dropped 6 bases, with 8 bases sitting between them. Germline V gene lookup returns CDR1 KGHSH and CDR2 LQKENI. In DNA form, the CDR3 reads TGTGCCAGCTCACCAGGGGTATTTAATTCACCCCTCCACTTT. Translation: CASSPGVFNSPLHF.

The chain employs TRBV11-1 and TRBJ2-7; the match to TRBD1 covers 7 bases. V dropped 5 bases and J dropped 4; count of bases not matched to a gene: 14. This CDR3 has 16 amino acids. Germline lookup yields CDR1 SGHAT and CDR2 FQDESV (reference sequence). The CDR3 spells CASSPRQGSSAYEQYF. CDR3 in DNA: TGTGCCAGCAGCCCAAGACAGGGTAGTTCAGCATACGAGCAGTACTTC.

This clonotype was seen only a few times. A read error may explain this, as a much larger clone is one base away. The gene calls are TRBV7-2 and TRBJ2-5, with 8 bases identical to TRBD2. The V gene's germline CDR1 is SGHTA and CDR2 FQGNSA. The CDR3 runs to 14 residues. The CDR3: CVSSFAGGPETQYF. The CDR3 DNA reads as TGTGTCAGCAGCTTTGCGGGGGGTCCAGAGACCCAGTACTTC.

In this sample, this clonotype turned up many times. The rearrangement links TRBV20-1 to TRBJ1-5, with D unresolved. Germline values: CDR1 DFQATT, CDR2 SNEGSKA (reference sequence). V was cut by 4 bases and J by 0 bases, with 10 bases left in between. CDR3 length: 14 amino acids. DNA of the CDR3: TGCAGTGCTACCCGGCAGAATAGCAATCAGCCCCAGCATTTT. It encodes CSATRQNSNQPQHF.

Only a few counts were recorded for this clonotype. The J gene is TRBJ1-1, the V gene TRBV13; the D is unclear. Trimming stripped 3 bases from V and 3 bases from J, with 11 bases between. The germline V gene encodes CDR1 PRHDT and CDR2 FYEKMQ (reference sequence). This CDR3 is built from 14 residues. CDR3 residues: CASSFSGGYTEAFF. DNA of the CDR3: TGTGCCAGCAGCTTTTCCGGCGGATACACTGAAGCTTTCTTT.

This clonotype was counted at least ten times. The chain combines TRBV30 with TRBJ1-1, with TRBD1 matching over 7 bases. Germline V gene data show CDR1 as GTSNPN and CDR2 as SVGIG (reference sequence). The CDR3 length is 11 residues. Losses at the gene ends were 1 base for V and 10 bases for J; bases not matched to a gene: 3. CDR3 coding DNA: TGTGCCTGGAGTGGACAGGGATTAGCTTTCTTT. As protein: CAWSGQGLAFF.

In DNA form, the CDR3 reads TGTGCCATCAGAGCAGCGAGCGGACTTCTACAAGAGACCCAGTACTTC. This translates into CAIRAASGLLQETQYF. This chain links TRBV10-3 with TRBJ2-5; tentatively, D is TRBD2 (5 bases). The CDR3 covers 16 residues. Trimming removed 6 bases from V and 2 bases from J, with 19 bases in between. The germline gives CDR1 ENHRY, CDR2 SYGVKD.

The sample holds many counts of this clonotype. The rearrangement uses TRBV4-1 and TRBJ1-2; possibly TRBD1 for D (5 bases). In germline, CDR1 is MGHRA, CDR2 YSYEKL. V was clipped by 0 bases and J by 8 bases, with 13 bases between them. This CDR3 is built from 14 residues. For the CDR3, the DNA is TGCGCCAGCAGCCAAGAGGGGCGACGGACCGGCTACACCTTC. As protein: CASSQEGRRTGYTF.

V gene TRBV28 combines with J gene TRBJ2-5; weak D call: TRBD1 (6 bases). The CDR3 has 12 amino acids. V shed 7 bases and J shed 5 bases, with 11 bases lying between them. The germline gives CDR1 MDHEN, CDR2 SYDVKM. The CDR3 protein is CASTTGMETQYF. The CDR3 DNA reads as TGTGCCAGCACTACAGGGATGGAGACCCAGTACTTC.

There are many counts of this clonotype. This chain links TRBV7-3 with TRBJ2-3; 16 bases are a match to TRBD2. There are 16 residues in the CDR3. Germline assignment: CDR1 SGHTA and CDR2 FQGTGA. J gave up 4 bases and V 2 bases, and 0 bases lay outside the gene matches. The CDR3 here is CASSLGTSGGADTQYF. CDR3 DNA sequence: TGTGCCAGCAGCTTAGGGACTAGCGGGGGGGCAGATACGCAGTATTTT. Looking up the rest from reference TRBV7-3 and TRBJ2-3 gives the full variable domain: GAGVSQTPSNKVTEKGKYVELRCDPISGHTALYWYRQSLGQGPEFLIYFQGTGAADDSGLPNDRFFAVRPEGSVSTLKIQRTERGDSAVYLCASSLGTSGGADTQYFGPGTRLTVL.

This clonotype appeared once. The rearrangement links TRBV6-1 to TRBJ2-7, with a weak D call TRBD2 (5 bases). The CDR3 spans 15 residues. Deletions cut 2 bases from V and 2 bases from J, with 13 bases between. The germline V gene encodes CDR1 MNHNS and CDR2 SASEGT. CDR3 in DNA: TGTGCCAGCAGTGAAATGCACGGGAACCCCTACGAGCAGTACTTC. Its protein is CASSEMHGNPYEQYF.

The chain combines TRBV6-1 with TRBJ2-5; D gene unclear. The CDR3 consists of 13 residues. V lost 7 bases, J lost 1 base, and 10 bases lay in between. Germline-derived CDR1 and CDR2 are MNHNS and SASEGT. CDR3 nucleotide sequence: TGTGCCAGCACGGTTAACGCCCAAGAGACCCAGTACTTC. This codes for CASTVNAQETQYF.

The genes are TRBV28 and TRBJ2-5; D gene uncertain. V lost 6 bases, J lost 3 bases, and 8 bases lay in between. CDR1 is MDHEN, CDR2 SYDVKM, per germline. This CDR3 contains 12 residues. In DNA form, the CDR3 reads TGTGCCAGCAGGGGGATCGAAGAGACCCAGTACTTC. It yields the protein CASRGIEETQYF.

This clonotype appeared many times. The rearrangement joins TRBV12-3 or TRBV12-4 to TRBJ1-2; no clear D. This CDR3 region has 12 residues. V dropped 3 bases and J dropped 7 bases, with 9 bases sitting between them. The CDR3 coding sequence is TGTGCCAGCAGTTTGGGCCCGGGTGGCTACACCTTC. Translation gives CASSLGPGGYTF.

This clonotype has just a few counts. J is TRBJ1-3 and V is TRBV3-1, with no clear D. CDR1 and CDR2 (germline): LGHDT, YNNKEL (reference sequence). This CDR3 comprises 16 residues. V lost 2 bases, J lost 4 bases, and 15 bases lay in between. CDR3 sequence (DNA): TGTGCCAGCAGCCAATGGTGGGGTACCTGGGGAAACACCATATATTTT. Residues: CASSQWWGTWGNTIYF.

This clonotype was detected many times. In DNA form, the CDR3 reads TGTGCCAGCAGCTGGACCGGGACAGCCAATTCACCCCTCCACTTT. Its translation is CASSWTGTANSPLHF. This chain uses TRBV11-3 with TRBJ1-6, with 7 bases fitting TRBD1. V lost 4 bases, J lost 7 bases, and 7 bases stayed unmatched. CDR1 is SGHNT, CDR2 YENEEA, per germline. This CDR3 is built from 15 residues.

V usage is TRBV12-3 or TRBV12-4 and J usage is TRBJ1-5, with D tentatively TRBD1 (6 bases). The CDR3 extends over 15 amino acids. V was trimmed by 6 bases and J by 2 bases, leaving 14 bases between them. In nucleotides, the CDR3 is TGTGCCAGCAGCTTTACGACAGGAGGCAATCAGCCCCAGCATTTT. This codes for CASSFTTGGNQPQHF.

This clonotype was seen ten or more times. The chain combines TRBV29-1 with TRBJ1-2; D is possibly TRBD1 (5 bases). The germline CDR1 and CDR2 sequences are SQVTM and ANQGSEA. V lost 2 bases, J lost 3 bases, and 16 bases lay in between. The CDR3 covers 15 residues. This CDR3 is CSVEQWQGGHYGYTF. CDR3 in DNA: TGCAGCGTTGAACAGTGGCAGGGTGGTCACTATGGCTACACCTTC.

This clonotype was found many times. V and J are TRBV6-1 and TRBJ2-5, with D possibly TRBD2 on 6 matching bases. The CDR3 consists of 12 residues. Trimming pared 3 bases from V and 7 bases from J, leaving 9 bases between. The V gene's germline CDR1 is MNHNS and CDR2 SASEGT. Here the CDR3 DNA reads TGTGCCAGCAGTGAGGCGGAGGGGACCCAGTACTTC. Its protein product is CASSEAEGTQYF.